This T cell receptor beta chain was captured in a study of human T cells and chemical hapten exposure. As for the study in general: Slight volume differences across pooled libraries mainly accounted for varying per-sample TCR yields.

TCRdb independently ran MiXCR on the RACE reads; one entry per CDR3 protein. Among about 300,000 distinct CDR3 sequences listed, about 5.4% were seen once. Regarding time point: pre-sensitization, week 0. Treatment defined: therapeutic diphenylcyclopropenone sensitization with weekly scalp DPC. The CDR3 length is 14 residues. The ends were cut back, 1 base at V and 4 bases at J, with 10 bases in the middle. The germline gives CDR1 LGHDT, CDR2 YNNKEL (reference sequence). This clonotype showed up many times. Sequencing used whole blood, obtained in connection with sensitization to the hapten diphenylcyclopropenone (DPC). V usage is TRBV3-1 and J usage is TRBJ1-2, with a tentative D call TRBD1 (5 bases). This sequence was found in a woman between 18 and 29 years old with alopecia areata. Some clones in this sample may be carry-over from other donors' samples. CDR3 protein: CASSQGSQVYGYTF. DNA for the CDR3: TGTGCCAGCAGCCAAGGTTCACAGGTCTATGGCTACACCTTC.